These 8 T cell receptor beta chains share one sample of origin, sequenced in a study of blood T cell repertoires in COVID-19. Produced via immunoSEQ multiplex PCR; TCRdb's table is partial and in-frame only. The data hold around 220,000 clones, with 70% to 85% observed a single time. Sequenced input: peripheral blood. Every receptor here comes from a woman aged 80 or older with COVID-19, enrolled during active disease.

The chain uses TRBV7-9 and TRBJ1-1; D is ambiguous. Germline CDR1 and CDR2: SEHNR and FQNEAQ (reference sequence). The CDR3 is 14 amino acids. V was pared by 5 bases and J by 7 bases, with 17 bases between. The CDR3 DNA is TGTGCCAGCAGCCGGAGCAGCTACTACAATGAAGCTTTCTTT. Its protein is CASSRSSYYNEAFF. Based on the CDR3 plus reference TRBV7-9 and TRBJ1-1, the full variable domain is DTGVSQNPRHKITKRGQNVTFRCDPISEHNRLYWYRQTLGQGPEFLTYFQNEAQLEKSRLLSDRFSAERPKGSFSTLEIQRTEQGDSAMYLCASSRSSYYNEAFFGQGTRLTVV.

This clone was recorded only once. The chain links TRBV20-1 to TRBJ1-2, with 8 bases aligning to TRBD1. V was pared by 3 bases and J by 7 bases, with 10 bases of the junction left unmatched. The V gene's germline CDR1 is DFQATT and CDR2 SNEGSKA (reference sequence). The CDR3 contains 14 residues. CDR3 in amino acids: CSASPGQGPGGYTF. DNA for the CDR3: TGCAGTGCTAGTCCCGGACAGGGTCCGGGTGGCTACACCTTC.

This clone appeared once. The rearrangement links TRBV29-1 to TRBJ1-4, with 7 bases that match TRBD1. Unmatched junction bases numbered 6, after V lost 7 bases and J lost 7 bases. Germline assignment: CDR1 SQVTM and CDR2 ANQGSEA. The CDR3 consists of 12 residues. CDR3 DNA: TGCAGCGCCGGGGACAGTTTTGAAAAACTGTTTTTT. Amino acids: CSAGDSFEKLFF.

This chain uses TRBV5-1 with TRBJ1-4, with 10 bases identical to TRBD1. CDR1 SGHRS and CDR2 YFSETQ come from the germline V gene. The CDR3 extends over 14 amino acids. V lost 5 bases to trimming and J lost 8 bases; unmatched junction nucleotides: 6. The CDR3 DNA is TGCGCCAGCAGAGTGGGGACAGGGGACGAAAAACTGTTTTTT. It translates to CASRVGTGDEKLFF.

This clone was counted once. V gene TRBV10-3 combines with J gene TRBJ1-6; perhaps TRBD1 as D (6 bases). The V and J ends lost 3 bases and 5 bases respectively, with 14 bases between them. This CDR3 has 16 amino acids. CDR1 and CDR2 from the germline V gene are ENHRY and SYGVKD. For the CDR3, the DNA is TGTGCCATCAGTGATCGCCAGGGGAATAATAATTCACCCCTCCACTTT. Translated, it gives CAISDRQGNNNSPLHF.

The rearrangement links TRBV29-1 to TRBJ2-3, with a tentative D call TRBD2 (6 bases). The CDR3 loop spans 14 amino acids. V dropped 3 bases and J dropped 4 bases, with 14 bases sitting between them. Germline CDR1 and CDR2: SQVTM and ANQGSEA. The CDR3 DNA is TGCAGCGTTGAGGAGGGGTCTCGCCCAGATACGCAGTATTTT. Residues: CSVEEGSRPDTQYF.

The chain joins TRBV9 to TRBJ1-4; D gene unclear. The CDR3 runs to 15 residues. Germline CDR1 and CDR2: SGDLS and YYNGEE. Trimming removed 0 bases at V and 2 bases at J, with 8 bases between. CDR3 region: CASSVAPETNEKLFF. DNA for the CDR3: TGTGCCAGCAGCGTAGCTCCGGAGACTAATGAAAAACTGTTTTTT.

The chain uses TRBV5-1 and TRBJ2-3; a possible D gene is TRBD1 (6 bases). Trimming left V 4 bases short and J 2 bases short, with 14 bases between. The CDR3 totals 15 residues. The germline CDR1 and CDR2 sequences are SGHRS and YFSETQ. The CDR3: CASSRNNRDTDTQYF. The CDR3 DNA follows: TGCGCCAGCAGCCGGAATAACAGGGACACAGATACGCAGTATTTT.